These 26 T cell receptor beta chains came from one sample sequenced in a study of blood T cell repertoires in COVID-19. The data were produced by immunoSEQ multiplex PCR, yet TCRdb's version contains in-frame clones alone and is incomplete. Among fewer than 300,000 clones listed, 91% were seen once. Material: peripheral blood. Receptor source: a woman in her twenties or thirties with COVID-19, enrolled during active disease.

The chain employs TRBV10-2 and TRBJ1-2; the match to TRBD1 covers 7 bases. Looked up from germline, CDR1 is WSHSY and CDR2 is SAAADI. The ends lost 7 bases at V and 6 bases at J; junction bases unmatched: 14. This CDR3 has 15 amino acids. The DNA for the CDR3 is TGCGCCAGCACTGGGACAGCGGAATATGGAGATGGCTACACCTTC. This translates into CASTGTAEYGDGYTF.

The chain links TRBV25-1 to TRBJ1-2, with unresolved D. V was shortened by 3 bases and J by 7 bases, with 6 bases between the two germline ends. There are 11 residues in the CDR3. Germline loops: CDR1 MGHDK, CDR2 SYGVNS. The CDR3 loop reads CASSDSFGYTF. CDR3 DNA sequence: TGTGCCAGCAGTGATTCATTTGGCTACACCTTC.

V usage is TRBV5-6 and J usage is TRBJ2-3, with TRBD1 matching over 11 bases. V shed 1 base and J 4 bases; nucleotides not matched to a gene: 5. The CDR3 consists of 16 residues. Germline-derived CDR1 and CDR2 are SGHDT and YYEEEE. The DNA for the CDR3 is TGTGCCAGCAGCTTGTGGGGGACAGGGGGACCAGATACGCAGTATTTT. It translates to CASSLWGTGGPDTQYF.

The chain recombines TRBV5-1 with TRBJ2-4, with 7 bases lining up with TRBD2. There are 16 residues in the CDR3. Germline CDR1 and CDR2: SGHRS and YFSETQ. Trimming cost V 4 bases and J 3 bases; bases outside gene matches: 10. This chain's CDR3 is CASSPISGGGKNIQYF. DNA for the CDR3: TGCGCCAGCAGCCCAATATCGGGGGGAGGCAAAAACATTCAGTACTTC.

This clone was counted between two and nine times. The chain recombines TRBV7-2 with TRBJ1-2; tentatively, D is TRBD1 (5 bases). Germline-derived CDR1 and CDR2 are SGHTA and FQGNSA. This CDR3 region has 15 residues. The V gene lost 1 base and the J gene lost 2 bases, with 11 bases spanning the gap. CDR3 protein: CASSLGQGGNYGYTF. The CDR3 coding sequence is TGTGCCAGCAGCTTAGGGCAGGGAGGCAACTATGGCTACACCTTC.

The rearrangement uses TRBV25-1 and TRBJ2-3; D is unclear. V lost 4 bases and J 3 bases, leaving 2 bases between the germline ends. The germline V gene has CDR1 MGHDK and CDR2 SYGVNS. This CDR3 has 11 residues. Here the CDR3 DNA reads TGTGCCAGCAGTGCGACAGATACGCAGTATTTT. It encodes CASSATDTQYF.

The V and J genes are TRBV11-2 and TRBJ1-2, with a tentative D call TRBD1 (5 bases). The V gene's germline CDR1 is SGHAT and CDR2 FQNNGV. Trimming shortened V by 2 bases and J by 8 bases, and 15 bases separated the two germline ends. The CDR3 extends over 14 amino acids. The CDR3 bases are TGTGCCAGCAGCTTAAATCGGAGGGGTTACGGCTACACCTTC. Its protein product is CASSLNRRGYGYTF.

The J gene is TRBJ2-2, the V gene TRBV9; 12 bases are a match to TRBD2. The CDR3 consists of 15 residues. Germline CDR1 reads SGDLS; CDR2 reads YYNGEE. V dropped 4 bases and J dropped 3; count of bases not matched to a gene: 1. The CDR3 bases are TGTGCCAGCAGCCTAGCGGGAGGGGACACCGGGGAGCTGTTTTTT. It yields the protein CASSLAGGDTGELFF. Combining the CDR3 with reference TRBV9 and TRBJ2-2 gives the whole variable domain DSGVTQTPKHLITATGQRVTLRCSPRSGDLSVYWYQQSLDQGLQFLIQYYNGEERAKGNILERFSAQQFPDLHSELNLSSLELGDSALYFCASSLAGGDTGELFFGEGSRLTVL.

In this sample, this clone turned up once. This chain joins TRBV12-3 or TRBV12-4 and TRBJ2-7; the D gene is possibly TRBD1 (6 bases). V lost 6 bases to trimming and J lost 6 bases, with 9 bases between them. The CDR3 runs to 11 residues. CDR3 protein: CASSDRSEQYF. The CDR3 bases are TGTGCCAGCAGCGACAGGTCCGAGCAGTACTTC.

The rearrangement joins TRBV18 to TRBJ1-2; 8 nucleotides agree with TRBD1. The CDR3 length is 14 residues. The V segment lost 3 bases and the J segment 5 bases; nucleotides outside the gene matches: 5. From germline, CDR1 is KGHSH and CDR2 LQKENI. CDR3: CASSPGQGLYGYTF. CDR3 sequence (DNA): TGTGCCAGCTCACCCGGACAGGGCCTTTATGGCTACACCTTC.

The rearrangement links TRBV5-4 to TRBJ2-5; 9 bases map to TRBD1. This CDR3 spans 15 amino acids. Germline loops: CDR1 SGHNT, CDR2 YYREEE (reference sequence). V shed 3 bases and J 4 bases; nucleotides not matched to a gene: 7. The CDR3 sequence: CASSSGQGSSETQYF. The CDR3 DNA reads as TGTGCCAGCAGCTCTGGACAGGGGTCGTCAGAGACCCAGTACTTC. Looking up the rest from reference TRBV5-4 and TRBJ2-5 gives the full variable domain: ETGVTQSPTHLIKTRGQQVTLRCSSQSGHNTVSWYQQALGQGPQFIFQYYREEENGRGNFPPRFSGLQFPNYSSELNVNALELDDSALYLCASSSGQGSSETQYFGPGTRLLVL.

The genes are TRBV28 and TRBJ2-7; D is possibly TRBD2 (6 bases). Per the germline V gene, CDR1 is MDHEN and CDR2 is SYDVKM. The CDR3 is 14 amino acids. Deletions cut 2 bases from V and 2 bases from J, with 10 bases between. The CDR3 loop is CASSLAGSTYEQYF. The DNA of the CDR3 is TGTGCCAGCAGTTTAGCGGGAAGTACCTACGAGCAGTACTTC.

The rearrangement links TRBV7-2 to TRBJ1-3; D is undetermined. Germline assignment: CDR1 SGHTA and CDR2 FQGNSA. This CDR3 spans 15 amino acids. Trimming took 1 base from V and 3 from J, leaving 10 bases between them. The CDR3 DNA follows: TGTGCCAGCAGCTTAGATTCGGGTCATGGAAACACCATATATTTT. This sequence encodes CASSLDSGHGNTIYF. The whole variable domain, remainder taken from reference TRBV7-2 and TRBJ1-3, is GAGVSQSPSNKVTEKGKDVELRCDPISGHTALYWYRQSLGQGLEFLIYFQGNSAPDKSGLPSDRFSAERTGGSVSTLTIQRTQQEDSAVYLCASSLDSGHGNTIYFGEGSWLTVV.

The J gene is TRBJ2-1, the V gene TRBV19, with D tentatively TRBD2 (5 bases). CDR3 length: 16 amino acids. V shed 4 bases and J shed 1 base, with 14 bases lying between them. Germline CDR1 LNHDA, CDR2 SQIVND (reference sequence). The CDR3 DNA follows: TGTGCCAGTAGTAGTCTGGGCGGGTCGTCCTACAATGAGCAGTTCTTC. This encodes CASSSLGGSSYNEQFF. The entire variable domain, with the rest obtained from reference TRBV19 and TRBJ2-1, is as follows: DGGITQSPKYLFRKEGQNVTLSCEQNLNHDAMYWYRQDPGQGLRLIYYSQIVNDFQKGDIAEGYSVSREKKESFPLTVTSAQKNPTAFYLCASSSLGGSSYNEQFFGPGTRLTVL.

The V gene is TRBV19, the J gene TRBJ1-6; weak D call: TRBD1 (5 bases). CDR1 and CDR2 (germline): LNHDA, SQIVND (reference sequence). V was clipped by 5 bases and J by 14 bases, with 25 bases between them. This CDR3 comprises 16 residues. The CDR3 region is CASSPRRDFQPGTLHF. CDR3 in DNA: TGTGCCAGTAGTCCGCGGCGGGACTTCCAGCCGGGGACCCTCCACTTT.

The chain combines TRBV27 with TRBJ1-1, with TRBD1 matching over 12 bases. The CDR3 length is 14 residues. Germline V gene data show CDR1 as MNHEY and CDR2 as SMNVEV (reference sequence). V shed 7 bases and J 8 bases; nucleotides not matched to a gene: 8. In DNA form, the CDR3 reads TGTGCCAGCATTCCGGGACAGGGGGCAAACGAAGCTTTCTTT. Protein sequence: CASIPGQGANEAFF.

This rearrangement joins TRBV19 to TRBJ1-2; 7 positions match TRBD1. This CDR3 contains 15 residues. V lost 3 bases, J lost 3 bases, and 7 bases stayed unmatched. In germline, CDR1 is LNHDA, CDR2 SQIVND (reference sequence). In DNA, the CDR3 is TGTGCCAGTAGTATCCCAACAGGGGAACACTATGGCTACACCTTC. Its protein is CASSIPTGEHYGYTF.

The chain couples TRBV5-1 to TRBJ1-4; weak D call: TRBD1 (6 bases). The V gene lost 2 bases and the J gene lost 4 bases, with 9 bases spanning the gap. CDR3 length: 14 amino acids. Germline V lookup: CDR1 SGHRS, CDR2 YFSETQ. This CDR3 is CASSFEGVNEKLFF. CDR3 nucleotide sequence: TGCGCCAGCAGCTTTGAGGGGGTTAATGAAAAACTGTTTTTT.

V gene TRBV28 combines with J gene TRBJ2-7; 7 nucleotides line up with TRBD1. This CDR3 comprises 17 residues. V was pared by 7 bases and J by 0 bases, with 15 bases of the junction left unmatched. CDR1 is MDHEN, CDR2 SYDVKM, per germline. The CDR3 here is CASTPKAQGVSSYEQYF. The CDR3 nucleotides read TGTGCCAGCACCCCCAAAGCCCAGGGGGTAAGCTCCTACGAGCAGTACTTC.

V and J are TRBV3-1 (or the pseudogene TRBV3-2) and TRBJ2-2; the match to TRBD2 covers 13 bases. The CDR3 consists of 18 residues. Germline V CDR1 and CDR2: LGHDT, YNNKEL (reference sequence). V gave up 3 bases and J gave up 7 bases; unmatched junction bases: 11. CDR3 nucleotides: TGTGCCAGCAGCCACAACTACGGACTAGCGGGAGAAAACGGGGAGCTGTTTTTT. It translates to CASSHNYGLAGENGELFF.

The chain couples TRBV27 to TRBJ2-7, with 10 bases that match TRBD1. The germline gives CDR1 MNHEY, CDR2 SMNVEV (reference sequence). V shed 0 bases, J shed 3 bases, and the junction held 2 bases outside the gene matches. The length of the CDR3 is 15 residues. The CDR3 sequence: CASSLSGTGDYEQYF. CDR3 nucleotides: TGTGCCAGCAGTTTATCCGGGACAGGGGACTACGAGCAGTACTTC.

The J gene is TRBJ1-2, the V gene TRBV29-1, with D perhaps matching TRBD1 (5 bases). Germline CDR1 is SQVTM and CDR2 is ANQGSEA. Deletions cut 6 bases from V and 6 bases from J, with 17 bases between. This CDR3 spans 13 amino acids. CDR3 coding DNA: TGCAGCGTGGGTGACAGTCTTAATGATGGCTACACCTTC. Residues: CSVGDSLNDGYTF.

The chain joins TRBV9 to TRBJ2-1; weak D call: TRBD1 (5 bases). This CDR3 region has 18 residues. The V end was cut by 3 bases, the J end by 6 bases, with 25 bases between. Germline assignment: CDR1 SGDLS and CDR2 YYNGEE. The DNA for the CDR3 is TGTGCCAGCAGCGCCCCCCCAGAGCTTAAAAGTGGGGCCAATGAGCAGTTCTTC. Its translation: CASSAPPELKSGANEQFF. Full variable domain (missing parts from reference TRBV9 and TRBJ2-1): DSGVTQTPKHLITATGQRVTLRCSPRSGDLSVYWYQQSLDQGLQFLIQYYNGEERAKGNILERFSAQQFPDLHSELNLSSLELGDSALYFCASSAPPELKSGANEQFFGPGTRLTVL.

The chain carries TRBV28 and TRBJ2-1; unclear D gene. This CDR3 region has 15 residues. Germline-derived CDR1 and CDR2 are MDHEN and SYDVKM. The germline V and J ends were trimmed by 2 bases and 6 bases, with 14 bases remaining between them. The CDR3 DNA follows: TGTGCCAGCAGTTTACCCCTGGGCTATTTCAATGAGCAGTTCTTC. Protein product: CASSLPLGYFNEQFF.

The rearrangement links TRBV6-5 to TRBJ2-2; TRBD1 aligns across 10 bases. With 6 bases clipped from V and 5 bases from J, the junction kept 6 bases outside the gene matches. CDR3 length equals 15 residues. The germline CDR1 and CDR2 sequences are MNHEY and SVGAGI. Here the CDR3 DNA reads TGTGCCAGCAGAACCGGGACAGGGGTGACCGGGGAGCTGTTTTTT. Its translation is CASRTGTGVTGELFF.

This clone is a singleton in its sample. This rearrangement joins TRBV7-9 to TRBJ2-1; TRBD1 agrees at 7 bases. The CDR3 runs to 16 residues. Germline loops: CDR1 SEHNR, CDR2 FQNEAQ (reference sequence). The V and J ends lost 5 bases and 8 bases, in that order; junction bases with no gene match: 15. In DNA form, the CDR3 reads TGTGCCAGCAGCAATCCATCGGGACAGTTTATCCATGAGCAGTTCTTC. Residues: CASSNPSGQFIHEQFF.